This T cell receptor beta chain was captured by sequencing in a study of post-analysis software for immune sequencing data. Whole-study results and caveats: With TRBV5-6, TRBV5-1 and TRBV20-1 included, about five TRBV segments were more frequent in patients than in controls.

The CDR3 is made up of 12 amino acids. The V and J ends lost 9 bases and 4 bases respectively, with 12 bases between them. Germline CDR1 reads SGHVS; CDR2 reads FQNEAQ. Built from TCR beta cDNA, the libraries had unique molecular identifiers in them. TCRdb reanalysed the PCR reads using MiXCR and keeps one entry per CDR3 protein. The sample has some 690,000 distinct CDR3 sequences; 30% are singletons. This clonotype was observed a few times. Its target is unknown. Specimen: blood. This receptor was identified in a girl under 18 with multiple sclerosis. V gene TRBV7-8 combines with J gene TRBJ2-5, with D unresolved. CDR3 amino acids: CASTPLGETQYF. In DNA form, the CDR3 reads TGTGCCAGTACCCCCTTAGGAGAGACCCAGTACTTC. The variable domain in full, completed from reference TRBV7-8 and TRBJ2-5, reads GAGVSQSPRYKVAKRGQDVALRCDPISGHVSLFWYQQALGQGPEFLTYFQNEAQLDKSGLPSDRFFAERPEGSVSTLKIQRTQQEDSAVYLCASTPLGETQYFGPGTRLLVL.